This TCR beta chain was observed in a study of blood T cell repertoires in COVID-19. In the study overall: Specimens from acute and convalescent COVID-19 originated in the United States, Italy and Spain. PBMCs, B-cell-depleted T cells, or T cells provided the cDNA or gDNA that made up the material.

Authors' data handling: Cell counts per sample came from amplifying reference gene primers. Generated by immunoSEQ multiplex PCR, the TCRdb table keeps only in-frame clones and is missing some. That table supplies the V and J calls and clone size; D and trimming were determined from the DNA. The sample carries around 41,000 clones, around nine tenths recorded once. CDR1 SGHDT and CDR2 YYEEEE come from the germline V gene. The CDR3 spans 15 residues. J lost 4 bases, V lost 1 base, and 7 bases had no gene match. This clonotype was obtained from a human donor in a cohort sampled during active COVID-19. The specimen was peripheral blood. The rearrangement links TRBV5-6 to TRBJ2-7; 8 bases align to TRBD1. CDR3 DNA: TGTGCCAGCAGCTTGAGGGGTCAGGGGGCTTACGAGCAGTACTTC. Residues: CASSLRGQGAYEQYF. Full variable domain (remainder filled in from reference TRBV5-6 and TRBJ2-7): DAGVTQSPTHLIKTRGQQVTLRCSPKSGHDTVSWYQQALGQGPQFIFQYYEEEERQRGNFPDRFSGHQFPNYSSELNVNALLLGDSALYLCASSLRGQGAYEQYFGPGTRLTVT.